Listed below are T cell receptor beta chains from one sample, sequenced in a study of liver allograft versus peripheral blood T cells. TCRdb used MiXCR to reprocess the reads, holding one entry per CDR3 protein. The sample includes over 10,000 distinct CDR3 sequences, under 20% of them seen just once. The receptor source for this set is a human patient who had a liver transplant. Some of these T cells may belong to the graft donor. Each CDR3 is given without its conserved first and last residue. Each record gives: J gene, V gene, CDR3 protein.

J gene: TRBJ2-7
V gene: TRBV27
CDR3 protein: ASSLSPDPDHEQY

J gene: TRBJ2-1
V gene: TRBV27
CDR3 protein: ASSPYTAEKYNEQF

J gene: TRBJ1-5
V gene: TRBV30
CDR3 protein: AWSVLGGSNQPQH

J gene: TRBJ2-1
V gene: TRBV30
CDR3 protein: AWSPAGLWKKF

J gene: TRBJ2-5
V gene: TRBV11-2
CDR3 protein: ASSYRRGLAGTQETQY

J gene: TRBJ1-1
V gene: TRBV18
CDR3 protein: ASSQQGTGNTEAF

J gene: TRBJ1-3
V gene: TRBV12-3/TRBV12-4
CDR3 protein: ASSPSGNTIY

J gene: TRBJ2-3
V gene: TRBV28
CDR3 protein: VSSSAALGTDTQY

J gene: TRBJ2-2
V gene: TRBV10-3
CDR3 protein: AIRNGLAGLTGELF

J gene: TRBJ2-7
V gene: TRBV20-1
CDR3 protein: SARRTDNEQY

J gene: TRBJ1-1
V gene: TRBV20-1
CDR3 protein: SATDRGNTEAF

J gene: TRBJ1-3
V gene: TRBV20-1
CDR3 protein: SAIQGQARGNTIY

J gene: TRBJ1-2
V gene: TRBV19
CDR3 protein: ASRPDRDHGYT

J gene: TRBJ2-3
V gene: TRBV28
CDR3 protein: ASSFPTSGVTDTQY

J gene: TRBJ2-2
V gene: TRBV5-6
CDR3 protein: ASSPGLARSGELF

J gene: TRBJ1-2
V gene: TRBV28
CDR3 protein: ASRSADRHYGYT

J gene: TRBJ2-3
V gene: TRBV27
CDR3 protein: ASSPRLVPRTDTQY

J gene: TRBJ2-7
V gene: TRBV20-1
CDR3 protein: SARSGQSSYEQY

J gene: TRBJ2-1
V gene: TRBV5-4
CDR3 protein: ASSRQGVSYNEQF

J gene: TRBJ1-1
V gene: TRBV5-6
CDR3 protein: ASSLVGGTDMNTEAF

J gene: TRBJ2-6
V gene: TRBV11-3
CDR3 protein: ASSLSGAGANVLT

J gene: TRBJ2-7
V gene: TRBV18
CDR3 protein: ASSPKSGLAGVYEQY

J gene: TRBJ2-2
V gene: TRBV12-5
CDR3 protein: ASGFPGETNTGELF

J gene: TRBJ1-5
V gene: TRBV18
CDR3 protein: ASSVNSGDNQPQH

J gene: TRBJ2-3
V gene: TRBV15
CDR3 protein: ATSRDVAVDTQY

J gene: TRBJ2-1
V gene: TRBV27
CDR3 protein: ASSLSGQGPYNEQF

J gene: TRBJ2-7
V gene: TRBV28
CDR3 protein: ASGDGGRRNEQY

J gene: TRBJ2-3
V gene: TRBV19
CDR3 protein: ASSSLADTQY

J gene: TRBJ1-4
V gene: TRBV25-1
CDR3 protein: ASSEYGGENEKLF

J gene: TRBJ2-7
V gene: TRBV7-2
CDR3 protein: ASSLGHISYEQY

J gene: TRBJ2-7
V gene: TRBV6-1
CDR3 protein: ASSTRDRGHEQY

J gene: TRBJ2-7
V gene: TRBV6-2/TRBV6-3
CDR3 protein: ASSPRDSEQY

J gene: TRBJ2-7
V gene: TRBV9
CDR3 protein: ASSRFSSGKRYEQY

J gene: TRBJ2-1
V gene: TRBV5-4
CDR3 protein: ASSPRTSGPYNEQF

J gene: TRBJ1-6
V gene: TRBV20-1
CDR3 protein: SARRGGSPLH

J gene: TRBJ2-1
V gene: TRBV19
CDR3 protein: ASQSIGVLSSYNEQF

J gene: TRBJ2-7
V gene: TRBV18
CDR3 protein: VSSPPSGISYEQY

J gene: TRBJ1-5
V gene: TRBV12-3/TRBV12-4
CDR3 protein: ATLGEGEGNQPQH

J gene: TRBJ2-5
V gene: TRBV6-1
CDR3 protein: ASIHTESHPETQY

J gene: TRBJ2-3
V gene: TRBV20-1
CDR3 protein: SASNPLAVSVDTQY

J gene: TRBJ2-2
V gene: TRBV12-3/TRBV12-4
CDR3 protein: ASSLDRNTGELF

J gene: TRBJ2-3
V gene: TRBV6-1
CDR3 protein: ASSEAKLGTDTQY

J gene: TRBJ2-6
V gene: TRBV6-1
CDR3 protein: ASTPGHGSSGANVLT

J gene: TRBJ1-2
V gene: TRBV3-1
CDR3 protein: ASSPFTGSLRGQYGYT

J gene: TRBJ2-2
V gene: TRBV11-2
CDR3 protein: ASSPRGGLAGVWTGELF